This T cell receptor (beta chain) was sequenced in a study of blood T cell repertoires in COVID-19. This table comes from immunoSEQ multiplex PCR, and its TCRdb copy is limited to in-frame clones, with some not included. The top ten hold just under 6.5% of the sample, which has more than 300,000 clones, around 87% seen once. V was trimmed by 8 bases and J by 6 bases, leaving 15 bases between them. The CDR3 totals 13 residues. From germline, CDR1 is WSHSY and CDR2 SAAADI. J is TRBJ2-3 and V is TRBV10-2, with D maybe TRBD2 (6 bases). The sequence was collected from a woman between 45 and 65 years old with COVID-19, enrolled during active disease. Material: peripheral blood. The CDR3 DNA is TGCGCCAGCGTGACTAGATGGGGGGATACGCAGTATTTT. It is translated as CASVTRWGDTQYF.